This is a list of T cell receptor beta chains from one sample in a study of OX40 agonist ivuxolimab in advanced cancers. Clones were read by immunoSEQ multiplex PCR, and TCRdb kept only the in-frame ones, dropping some. The sample has 90,000 to 150,000 clones, approximately 90% seen once. The sample in question was CD4+ or CD8+ T cells sorted from blood, obtained in a trial of the OX40 agonist ivuxolimab. The receptors derive from an adult with an advanced solid tumor such as melanoma, head and neck, liver or kidney cancer. Both conserved end residues are part of each CDR3. D genes are given only for firm matches. The size of a clone is reported for some rows only, either as once, few or many, or as a class for expanded clones.

CDR3 DNA: TGTGCCAGCAGTGATGGATCAGGGGGTGGCACAGATACGCAGTATTTT
CDR3 protein: CASSDGSGGGTDTQYF
J gene: TRBJ2-3
clone size: .
D gene: TRBD1
V gene: TRBV6-1

CDR3 DNA: TGTGCCAGCAGGTACTTAACTGAAGCTTTCTTT
CDR3 protein: CASRYLTEAFF
J gene: TRBJ1-1
clone size: .
D gene: .
V gene: TRBV6-6

CDR3 DNA: TGTGCCAGCAGCTCGGGACTAGCCTCTAGCACAGATACGCAGTATTTT
CDR3 protein: CASSSGLASSTDTQYF
J gene: TRBJ2-3
clone size: .
D gene: TRBD2
V gene: TRBV9

CDR3 DNA: TGCAGCGTTGAGACCCTCACAGATACGCAGTATTTT
CDR3 protein: CSVETLTDTQYF
J gene: TRBJ2-3
clone size: .
D gene: .
V gene: TRBV29-1

CDR3 DNA: TGTGCCAGCACCTCGGGAGGCTATAATTCACCCCTCCACTTT
CDR3 protein: CASTSGGYNSPLHF
J gene: TRBJ1-6
clone size: .
D gene: .
V gene: TRBV6-5

CDR3 DNA: TGTGCCAGCCGGGACTCTGGGGCCAACGTCCTGACTTTC
CDR3 protein: CASRDSGANVLTF
J gene: TRBJ2-6
clone size: .
D gene: .
V gene: TRBV7-2

CDR3 DNA: TGCGCCAGCAGCTCGACCGGGACAGGGATTCCCGAGCAGTACTTC
CDR3 protein: CASSSTGTGIPEQYF
J gene: TRBJ2-7
clone size: .
D gene: TRBD1
V gene: TRBV5-1

CDR3 DNA: TGTGCCAGCAGCTTAGGGGGCGACCCTAGCACAGATACGCAGTATTTT
CDR3 protein: CASSLGGDPSTDTQYF
J gene: TRBJ2-3
clone size: .
D gene: .
V gene: TRBV7-2

CDR3 DNA: TGTGCCAGCAGCTCGGGACAGATATATGGCTACACCTTC
CDR3 protein: CASSSGQIYGYTF
J gene: TRBJ1-2
clone size: .
D gene: TRBD1
V gene: TRBV5-5

CDR3 DNA: TGCGCCAGCAGCCAAGGCGACAGGGGTTCGAACACCATATATTTT
CDR3 protein: CASSQGDRGSNTIYF
J gene: TRBJ1-3
clone size: .
D gene: TRBD1
V gene: TRBV4-1

CDR3 DNA: TGTGCCAGCAGCGGACAGGGGCATAATTCACCCCTCCACTTT
CDR3 protein: CASSGQGHNSPLHF
J gene: TRBJ1-6
clone size: once
D gene: TRBD1
V gene: TRBV9

CDR3 DNA: TGTGCCAGCAGTTACTCGACAGGGTTTTCTGGAAACACCATATATTTT
CDR3 protein: CASSYSTGFSGNTIYF
J gene: TRBJ1-3
clone size: .
D gene: TRBD1
V gene: TRBV6-5

CDR3 DNA: TGCGCCAGCAGCCAAGACAGGGGCAATCAGCCCCAGCATTTT
CDR3 protein: CASSQDRGNQPQHF
J gene: TRBJ1-5
clone size: few
D gene: .
V gene: TRBV4-3

CDR3 DNA: TGCGCCAGCAGCCAAGATTCAGGGAATTCACCCCTCCACTTT
CDR3 protein: CASSQDSGNSPLHF
J gene: TRBJ1-6
clone size: .
D gene: .
V gene: TRBV4-1

CDR3 DNA: TGTGCCAGCAGGGCGACTAGTCTTTACGAGCAGTACTTC
CDR3 protein: CASRATSLYEQYF
J gene: TRBJ2-7
clone size: .
D gene: .
V gene: TRBV28

CDR3 DNA: TGTGCCAGCAGTCAAGGACAGGTTAGCACAGATACGCAGTATTTT
CDR3 protein: CASSQGQVSTDTQYF
J gene: TRBJ2-3
clone size: .
D gene: TRBD1
V gene: TRBV6-5

CDR3 DNA: TGTGCCAGCAGTTACTCGAACGGGACGGCAGGACTATTC
CDR3 protein: CASSYSNGTAGLF
J gene: TRBJ2-7
clone size: .
D gene: .
V gene: TRBV6-5

CDR3 DNA: TGTGCCAGCAGCATTACTTGGGGTCGCTCTGGGGCCAACGTCCTGACTTTC
CDR3 protein: CASSITWGRSGANVLTF
J gene: TRBJ2-6
clone size: .
D gene: .
V gene: TRBV7-2

CDR3 DNA: TGTGCCAGTACTCCTAGCGGGGGGATCCAAGAGACCCAGTACTTC
CDR3 protein: CASTPSGGIQETQYF
J gene: TRBJ2-5
clone size: .
D gene: TRBD2
V gene: TRBV19

CDR3 DNA: TGTGCCAGTAGTATACAGTCGGGCTACGAGCAGTACTTC
CDR3 protein: CASSIQSGYEQYF
J gene: TRBJ2-7
clone size: .
D gene: .
V gene: TRBV19

CDR3 DNA: TGTGCCAGCTCACCAAGCCCCATTAATTCACCCCTCCACTTT
CDR3 protein: CASSPSPINSPLHF
J gene: TRBJ1-6
clone size: .
D gene: .
V gene: TRBV18

CDR3 DNA: TGTGCCAGTAGCAGGATTTTAGGGGGGGGTGAGCAGTTCTTC
CDR3 protein: CASSRILGGGEQFF
J gene: TRBJ2-1
clone size: .
D gene: .
V gene: TRBV19

CDR3 DNA: TGTGCCAGCAGCTTAAAAGAGACCCAGTACTTC
CDR3 protein: CASSLKETQYF
J gene: TRBJ2-5
clone size: .
D gene: .
V gene: TRBV7-2

CDR3 DNA: TGCGCCAGCAGCTTGGTGCCAGCGGGGGGTAACACCGGGGAGCTGTTTTTT
CDR3 protein: CASSLVPAGGNTGELFF
J gene: TRBJ2-2
clone size: .
D gene: TRBD2
V gene: TRBV5-1

CDR3 DNA: TGCGCCAGCAGCTTCATACAGGGTGCTGGTGAAGCTTTCTTT
CDR3 protein: CASSFIQGAGEAFF
J gene: TRBJ1-1
clone size: .
D gene: .
V gene: TRBV5-1

CDR3 DNA: TGCAGCTCCGCGGGCAGGGAGGGCGGCGAGCAGTACTTC
CDR3 protein: CSSAGREGGEQYF
J gene: TRBJ2-7
clone size: .
D gene: TRBD2
V gene: TRBV29-1

CDR3 DNA: TGTGCCAGCAGGCGTAGCGGGGGGGAGCAGTACTTC
CDR3 protein: CASRRSGGEQYF
J gene: TRBJ2-7
clone size: .
D gene: TRBD2
V gene: TRBV28

CDR3 DNA: TGTGCCACCAGCAGAGATGGGCAGGGTAGCCGGGGCTACACCTTC
CDR3 protein: CATSRDGQGSRGYTF
J gene: TRBJ1-2
clone size: .
D gene: .
V gene: TRBV15

CDR3 DNA: TGTGCCAGCTCACCAATAGCCCCTCGACCGGGACTAGCGGGGGTCAATGAGCAGTTCTTC
CDR3 protein: CASSPIAPRPGLAGVNEQFF
J gene: TRBJ2-1
clone size: .
D gene: TRBD2
V gene: TRBV18

CDR3 DNA: TGTGCCAGCAGCTTAGCCCTTCAGGATACGCAGTATTTT
CDR3 protein: CASSLALQDTQYF
J gene: TRBJ2-3
clone size: .
D gene: .
V gene: TRBV11-2

CDR3 DNA: TGTGCCAGCAGCCGGACAGTAGCTGAAGCTTTCTTT
CDR3 protein: CASSRTVAEAFF
J gene: TRBJ1-1
clone size: once
D gene: .
V gene: TRBV28

CDR3 DNA: TGTGCCAGCAGCCCGATTGACCAAGAGACCCAGTACTTC
CDR3 protein: CASSPIDQETQYF
J gene: TRBJ2-5
clone size: once
D gene: .
V gene: TRBV11-2

CDR3 DNA: TGTGCCAGCAGTGAACCAGGGGCGCTAGGGACCCTCCACTTT
CDR3 protein: CASSEPGALGTLHF
J gene: TRBJ1-6
clone size: .
D gene: .
V gene: TRBV25-1

CDR3 DNA: TGTGCCAGCAGAACAGGGTCCTACGAGCAGTACTTC
CDR3 protein: CASRTGSYEQYF
J gene: TRBJ2-7
clone size: .
D gene: .
V gene: TRBV27

CDR3 DNA: TGCGCCAGCAGGGCAGGCGAGGCCACAACCTACGAGCAGTACTTC
CDR3 protein: CASRAGEATTYEQYF
J gene: TRBJ2-7
clone size: .
D gene: .
V gene: TRBV10-1

CDR3 DNA: TGTGCCAGCAGAACGGACAGGCCTCCCTATGGCTACACCTTC
CDR3 protein: CASRTDRPPYGYTF
J gene: TRBJ1-2
clone size: .
D gene: TRBD1
V gene: TRBV6-5

CDR3 DNA: TGTGCCAGCAGTTTAGGACAGGGATGGGATGGCTACACCTTC
CDR3 protein: CASSLGQGWDGYTF
J gene: TRBJ1-2
clone size: .
D gene: TRBD1
V gene: TRBV28

CDR3 DNA: TGTGCCAGTAGTGTCCTAGCGGGGGTCGGGACAGGCTACACCTTC
CDR3 protein: CASSVLAGVGTGYTF
J gene: TRBJ1-2
clone size: .
D gene: .
V gene: TRBV19

CDR3 DNA: TGTGCCACCAGCGACCGAAGGGGCTATAATTCACCCCTCCACTTT
CDR3 protein: CATSDRRGYNSPLHF
J gene: TRBJ1-6
clone size: once
D gene: .
V gene: TRBV15

CDR3 DNA: TGTGCCAGCAGCCCCAGGGGGGGAGGGACCCAGTACTTC
CDR3 protein: CASSPRGGGTQYF
J gene: TRBJ2-5
clone size: .
D gene: .
V gene: TRBV7-3

CDR3 DNA: TGTGCCAGCAGTTTATCAGGGGAGACCCAGTACTTC
CDR3 protein: CASSLSGETQYF
J gene: TRBJ2-5
clone size: .
D gene: .
V gene: TRBV27

CDR3 DNA: TGTGCCAGCAGCTTGACACAGGGGGTGCGCGAGCAGTACTTC
CDR3 protein: CASSLTQGVREQYF
J gene: TRBJ2-7
clone size: once
D gene: TRBD1
V gene: TRBV5-5

CDR3 DNA: TGTGCCATCAAGGACGCCGGGAACACTGAAGCTTTCTTT
CDR3 protein: CAIKDAGNTEAFF
J gene: TRBJ1-1
clone size: .
D gene: .
V gene: TRBV10-3

CDR3 DNA: TGCGCCAGCAGCCCACCCGGGACAGGGTATGGCTACACCTTC
CDR3 protein: CASSPPGTGYGYTF
J gene: TRBJ1-2
clone size: .
D gene: TRBD1
V gene: TRBV4-3

CDR3 DNA: TGTGCCAGCAGACACTCCTACGAGCAGTACTTC
CDR3 protein: CASRHSYEQYF
J gene: TRBJ2-7
clone size: .
D gene: .
V gene: TRBV25-1

CDR3 DNA: TGTGCCAGCAGTTACTCCAGGACACAAGAGACCCAGTACTTC
CDR3 protein: CASSYSRTQETQYF
J gene: TRBJ2-5
clone size: .
D gene: .
V gene: TRBV6-5

CDR3 DNA: TGTGCCAGCTCACCGACAGGGGGAGGAGACTATGGCTACACCTTC
CDR3 protein: CASSPTGGGDYGYTF
J gene: TRBJ1-2
clone size: .
D gene: TRBD1
V gene: TRBV18

CDR3 DNA: TGTGCCAGCAGTTACCAGGAGGGAGTGCGGGACACCTTC
CDR3 protein: CASSYQEGVRDTF
J gene: TRBJ1-2
clone size: .
D gene: .
V gene: TRBV6-6

CDR3 DNA: TGTGCCAGCAGCTTAGTCCCCCCCGGGCAAAGCGAGACCCAGTACTTC
CDR3 protein: CASSLVPPGQSETQYF
J gene: TRBJ2-5
clone size: .
D gene: .
V gene: TRBV7-2

CDR3 DNA: TGTGCCAGCAGCTATTTAGCGGGGGCGGGTAGGGATACGCAGTATTTT
CDR3 protein: CASSYLAGAGRDTQYF
J gene: TRBJ2-3
clone size: once
D gene: TRBD2
V gene: TRBV7-2

CDR3 DNA: TGTGCCAGCACAAGCGGACAGGGGAGTCCCTATAATTCACCCCTCCACTTT
CDR3 protein: CASTSGQGSPYNSPLHF
J gene: TRBJ1-6
clone size: .
D gene: .
V gene: TRBV21-1

CDR3 DNA: TGTGCCAGCAGCTTAGAACTAGCGTTGAAGACCCAGTACTTC
CDR3 protein: CASSLELALKTQYF
J gene: TRBJ2-5
clone size: .
D gene: TRBD2
V gene: TRBV7-6

CDR3 DNA: TGTGCCAGCAGGTCCTCAGGGGAGGGCTACACCTTC
CDR3 protein: CASRSSGEGYTF
J gene: TRBJ1-2
clone size: .
D gene: .
V gene: TRBV27